These 2 T cell receptor beta chains were sequenced from one sample in a study of T cells in Graves' hyperthyroidism and ophthalmopathy. Amplified TCR beta CDR3 regions derived from RNA transcripts. With the HTBI primer set, the TCR CDR3 went through a first round of RT-PCR. TCRdb itself ran the multiplex PCR reads through MiXCR, one entry per CDR3 protein. The table has hundreds of thousands of distinct CDR3 sequences, roughly a sixth seen once. The sample consisted of blood. Every receptor here comes from a woman aged 45 to 65 with Graves' hyperthyroidism that later progressed to Graves' ophthalmopathy.

This clonotype was seen ten or more times. This chain uses TRBV6-6 with TRBJ2-1; D call uncertain. The germline V gene has CDR1 MNHNY and CDR2 SVGAGI (reference sequence). The CDR3 is made up of 13 amino acids. Between the trimmed V and J ends, which lost 2 bases and 8 bases, there was a span of 10 bases. As DNA, the CDR3 is TGTGCCAGCAGTTACGCAAGTCGGCATGAGCAGTTCTTC. Protein product: CASSYASRHEQFF.

The V gene is TRBV9, the J gene TRBJ2-3; 11 bases map to TRBD1. The CDR3 consists of 16 residues. Germline V CDR1 and CDR2: SGDLS, YYNGEE. Losses at the gene ends were 3 bases for V and 4 bases for J; bases not matched to a gene: 7. The DNA for the CDR3 is TGTGCCAGCAGCGAATTGGACAGGGGGCATGCAGATACGCAGTATTTT. This gives the protein CASSELDRGHADTQYF. Based on the CDR3 plus reference TRBV9 and TRBJ2-3, the full variable domain is DSGVTQTPKHLITATGQRVTLRCSPRSGDLSVYWYQQSLDQGLQFLIQYYNGEERAKGNILERFSAQQFPDLHSELNLSSLELGDSALYFCASSELDRGHADTQYFGPGTRLTVL.